The entry that follows covers one T cell receptor beta chain sequence. This entry belongs to a study of CD8 T cells in Susac syndrome. An amount of RNA that ranged from roughly 0.5 to 1 ug was reverse transcribed with random hexamers. TCRdb processed the immunoSEQ multiplex PCR reads anew with MiXCR; each CDR3 protein has one entry. The sample records about 150,000 distinct CDR3 sequences, around 95% being singletons. Trimming left V 5 bases short and J 7 bases short, with 8 bases between. CDR3 length: 11 residues. This receptor was identified in a human donor with multiple sclerosis. Sequenced input: CD8+ T cells from PBMCs. This sequence joins TRBV12-3 or TRBV12-4 and TRBJ1-2; D not resolved. CDR3 sequence (DNA): TGTGCCAGCAGTAGAAGCCTTGGCTACACCTTC. Its protein product is CASSRSLGYTF.